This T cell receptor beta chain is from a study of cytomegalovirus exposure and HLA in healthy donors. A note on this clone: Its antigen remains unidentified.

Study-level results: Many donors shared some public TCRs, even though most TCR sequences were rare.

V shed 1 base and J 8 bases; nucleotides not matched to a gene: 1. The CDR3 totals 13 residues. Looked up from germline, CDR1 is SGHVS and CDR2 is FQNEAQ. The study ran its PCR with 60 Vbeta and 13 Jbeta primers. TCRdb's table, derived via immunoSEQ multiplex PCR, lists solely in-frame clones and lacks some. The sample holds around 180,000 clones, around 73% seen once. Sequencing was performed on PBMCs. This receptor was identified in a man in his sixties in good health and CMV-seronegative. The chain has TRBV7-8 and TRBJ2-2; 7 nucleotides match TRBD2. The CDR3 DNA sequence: TGTGCCAGCAGCTTAGTCGGGAGGGGGGAGCTGTTTTTT. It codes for CASSLVGRGELFF.